The 22 T cell receptor beta chains below all came from one sample that was sequenced in a study of blood T cells in healthy people across ages. A second about 7 to 12 cycle PCR used barcoded and J-beta primers. TCRdb re-called the 5' RACE reads through MiXCR, storing one row per CDR3 protein. The sample lists hundreds of thousands of distinct CDR3 sequences; roughly 25% were seen once. These same data were also listed under a study on T cells of mothers and their children.

The sample consisted of blood. These receptors all come from a boy aged 10-17 years in good health.

The chain couples TRBV5-1 to TRBJ2-5; D gene unclear. Looked up from germline, CDR1 is SGHRS and CDR2 is YFSETQ. The CDR3 loop spans 16 amino acids. The V end was cut by 0 bases, the J end by 0 bases, with 12 bases between. The CDR3 protein is CASSLAAWSDQETQYF. The CDR3 region has the DNA TGCGCCAGCAGCTTGGCCGCTTGGAGTGACCAAGAGACCCAGTACTTC.

This clonotype has more than one count but fewer than ten. The J gene is TRBJ2-7, the V gene TRBV7-9; the match to TRBD1 covers 7 bases. The J segment lost 0 bases and the V segment lost 3 bases, leaving 5 bases of the junction unmatched. CDR3 length: 15 residues. The germline V gene encodes CDR1 SEHNR and CDR2 FQNEAQ (reference sequence). This chain's CDR3 is CASSFGTVSSYEQYF. CDR3 DNA sequence: TGTGCCAGCAGCTTTGGGACAGTAAGCTCCTACGAGCAGTACTTC.

This sequence joins TRBV20-1 and TRBJ2-3; no clear D gene. Trimming pared 0 bases from V and 6 bases from J, leaving 7 bases between. The CDR3 contains 12 residues. The germline CDR1 and CDR2 sequences are DFQATT and SNEGSKA (reference sequence). CDR3 in amino acids: CSARESWDTQYF. In DNA, the CDR3 is TGCAGTGCTAGAGAATCCTGGGATACGCAGTATTTT.

This clonotype was counted a few times. This CDR3 reads CASRLDGSEQYF. The CDR3 nucleotides are TGTGCCAGCAGGTTAGATGGAAGCGAGCAGTACTTC. This chain links TRBV6-1 with TRBJ2-7, with D hard to call. Trimming pared 6 bases from V and 6 bases from J, leaving 12 bases between. There are 12 residues in the CDR3. From germline, CDR1 is MNHNS and CDR2 SASEGT.

The chain couples TRBV7-9 to TRBJ2-4, with TRBD1 matching 7 bases. Germline CDR1 SEHNR, CDR2 FQNEAQ (reference sequence). V shed 5 bases, J shed 4 bases, and the junction held 8 bases outside the gene matches. The CDR3 is made up of 15 amino acids. The CDR3 spells CASSPKGQPKNIQYF. CDR3 nucleotides: TGTGCCAGCAGCCCAAAGGGACAGCCGAAAAACATTCAGTACTTC.

This chain connects TRBV29-1 to TRBJ2-1; the match to TRBD2 covers 10 bases. Per germline, CDR1 SQVTM and CDR2 ANQGSEA. This CDR3 has 14 amino acids. V shed 7 bases, J shed 4 bases, and the junction held 7 bases outside the gene matches. CDR3 protein: CSGRTSGGYNEQFF. CDR3 in DNA: TGCAGCGGAAGGACTAGCGGTGGATACAATGAGCAGTTCTTC.

This clonotype came up once. The chain carries TRBV5-5 and TRBJ1-4, with 7 bases aligning to TRBD1. CDR3 length: 15 residues. The germline V gene has CDR1 SGHKS and CDR2 YYEKEE (reference sequence). V gave up 4 bases and J gave up 6 bases; unmatched junction bases: 9. The CDR3: CASSPGAGGYEKLFF. The DNA for the CDR3 is TGTGCCAGCAGCCCCGGGGCAGGGGGATATGAAAAACTGTTTTTT.

The V gene is TRBV20-1, the J gene TRBJ1-5; D perhaps matches TRBD1 (6 bases). CDR1 and CDR2 from the germline V gene are DFQATT and SNEGSKA (reference sequence). With 7 bases removed from V and 13 bases from J, the gap between germline ends came to 14 bases. The CDR3 totals 10 residues. The CDR3 bases are TGCAGTGATCGGGACACCATACAGCATTTT. Translation: CSDRDTIQHF.

This clonotype has a handful of counts. In DNA form, the CDR3 reads TGTGCCAGCAGCAGCCCCGGGACAGTGTATAGCAATCAGCCCCAGCATTTT. It codes for CASSSPGTVYSNQPQHF. The rearrangement uses TRBV7-9 and TRBJ1-5; 7 nucleotides line up with TRBD1. CDR1 is SEHNR, CDR2 FQNEAQ, per germline (reference sequence). The trim removed 5 bases at V and 0 bases at J, leaving 10 bases unmatched. CDR3 length: 17 residues.

This rearrangement joins TRBV12-3 or TRBV12-4 to TRBJ1-2, with 7 nucleotides matching TRBD1. V lost 5 bases to trimming and J lost 3 bases; unmatched junction nucleotides: 9. The CDR3 totals 15 residues. The CDR3 spells CASSMRQGPHYGYTF. Written as DNA, the CDR3 is TGTGCCAGCAGTATGAGACAGGGCCCGCACTATGGCTACACCTTC.

The chain couples TRBV7-9 to TRBJ1-2; D is undetermined. CDR3 length: 11 amino acids. Trimming took 11 bases from V and 14 from J, leaving 21 bases between them. Germline-derived CDR1 and CDR2 are SEHNR and FQNEAQ (reference sequence). The DNA of the CDR3 is TGTGCCCGAGCCATTGTCCCTCGGGGTACCTTC. It is translated as CARAIVPRGTF. Full variable domain (remainder filled in from reference TRBV7-9 and TRBJ1-2): DTGVSQNPRHKITKRGQNVTFRCDPISEHNRLYWYRQTLGQGPEFLTYFQNEAQLEKSRLLSDRFSAERPKGSFSTLEIQRTEQGDSAMYLCARAIVPRGTFGSGTRLTVV.

The gene calls are TRBV5-1 and TRBJ2-3; 9 bases align to TRBD2. The trim removed 5 bases at V and 2 bases at J, leaving 12 bases unmatched. Germline V gives CDR1 SGHRS, CDR2 YFSETQ. The CDR3 is 17 amino acids. CDR3 bases: TGCGCCAGCAGTGAAGCCCAAGCGGGAGGCTACACAGATACGCAGTATTTT. Encoded protein: CASSEAQAGGYTDTQYF.

To note about this clonotype: One end of the junction does not line up with germline, which may come from a read error. The chain combines TRBV12-3 or TRBV12-4 with TRBJ1-1; 7 bases agree with TRBD1. This CDR3 has 16 amino acids. The CDR3 loop reads CACSFSLGAGGPEAFF. The CDR3 DNA reads as TGTGCCTGCAGTTTTTCCCTCGGGGCAGGGGGGCCTGAAGCTTTCTTT.

The chain employs TRBV29-1 and TRBJ2-7, with a weak D call TRBD2 (6 bases). The germline V gene has CDR1 SQVTM and CDR2 ANQGSEA. Deletions cut 3 bases from V and 2 bases from J, with 8 bases between. The CDR3 is 12 residues long. CDR3 bases: TGCAGCGTTGACAGCGGGCCCTACGAGCAGTACTTC. Protein sequence: CSVDSGPYEQYF.

The chain recombines TRBV4-1 with TRBJ1-4, with no clear D. The germline V gene encodes CDR1 MGHRA and CDR2 YSYEKL. Trimming took 0 bases from V and 8 from J, leaving 10 bases between them. The CDR3 covers 14 residues. The CDR3 DNA is TGCGCCAGCAGCCAAGAAGGGTACCGAGAAAAACTGTTTTTT. Protein product: CASSQEGYREKLFF.

This clonotype was picked up a small number of times. A much bigger clone sits one base away, suggesting this may be a read error. This sequence joins TRBV7-6 and TRBJ2-5; D ambiguous. Trimming stripped 8 bases from V and 2 bases from J, with 9 bases between. Germline loops: CDR1 SGHVS, CDR2 FNYEAQ. This CDR3 is built from 12 residues. The CDR3 is CASGPEQETQYF. As DNA, the CDR3 is TGTGCCAGCGGTCCGGAGCAAGAGACCCAGTACTTC.

The V call is TRBV29-1, the J call TRBJ2-1, with 8 bases lining up with TRBD2. CDR1 and CDR2 (germline): SQVTM, ANQGSEA. Unmatched junction bases numbered 3, after V lost 4 bases and J lost 7 bases. The CDR3 contains 12 residues. CDR3 in amino acids: CSVAGGRNEQFF. The CDR3 DNA reads TGCAGCGTTGCGGGGGGGAGGAATGAGCAGTTCTTC.

The chain joins TRBV7-6 to TRBJ1-1; D remains unclear. Germline V gives CDR1 SGHVS, CDR2 FNYEAQ. Trimming cost V 1 base and J 2 bases, with 14 bases left between them. The CDR3 is 16 amino acids. CDR3 DNA: TGTGCCAGCAGCTTAGACGGGGTTAGGGTCAACACTGAAGCTTTCTTT. This translates into CASSLDGVRVNTEAFF. Using reference TRBV7-6 and TRBJ1-1 for the parts outside the CDR3, the full variable domain is GAGVSQSPRYKVTKRGQDVALRCDPISGHVSLYWYRQALGQGPEFLTYFNYEAQQDKSGLPNDRFSAERPEGSISTLTIQRTEQRDSAMYRCASSLDGVRVNTEAFFGQGTRLTVV.

This clonotype was found a few times. The V gene is TRBV30, the J gene TRBJ1-1, with D possibly TRBD1 on 6 matching bases. The CDR3 is 13 residues long. The germline gives CDR1 GTSNPN, CDR2 SVGIG (reference sequence). Deletions cut 3 bases from V and 1 base from J, with 9 bases between. In nucleotides, the CDR3 is TGTGCCTGGAGGTCAGGGGAGAACACTGAAGCTTTCTTT. Encoded protein: CAWRSGENTEAFF.

This rearrangement joins TRBV12-3 or TRBV12-4 to TRBJ2-1; tentative D call: TRBD2 (6 bases). The J call may not be correct, given that the DNA end is closer to TRBJ2-7. The CDR3 is made up of 16 amino acids. CDR3 in DNA: TGTGCCAGCAGTCTCCCACGGGGGAGCTCCTACAATGAGCAGTACTTC. It specifies CASSLPRGSSYNEQYF.

The DNA for the CDR3 is TGTGCTAGTGGTTCGGGGAACACTGAAGCTTTCTTT. Encoded protein: CASGSGNTEAFF. This rearrangement joins TRBV12-5 to TRBJ1-1; D is uncertain. CDR1 LGHNT and CDR2 FRNRAP come from the germline V gene. V gave up 4 bases and J gave up 1 base, with 4 bases separating them. The CDR3 covers 12 residues.

This clonotype showed up just a few times. The junction does not match germline at one end; this may be a read error. V usage is TRBV11-2 and J usage is TRBJ2-4; maybe TRBD1 (5 bases). From germline, CDR1 is SGHAT and CDR2 FQNNGV. The CDR3 covers 16 residues. This CDR3 is CASSAAGFLAKNIQHF. CDR3 in DNA: TGTGCCAGCAGCGCCGCAGGGTTTTTAGCCAAAAACATTCAGCACTTC.